Each of the 21 T cell receptor beta chains below was sequenced from the same sample in a study of tumor-infiltrating lymphocytes in oesophageal squamous cell carcinoma. TCRdb ran MiXCR on the PCR reads and lists one entry per CDR3 protein. There are 15,000 to 20,000 distinct CDR3 sequences in the sample; 44% occur only once, and approximately 41% lies in the top ten. The source material was blood. These receptors all stem from a female donor with esophageal squamous cell carcinoma.

The chain recombines TRBV7-9 with TRBJ2-7; TRBD1 matches at 10 bases. Judging by the DNA end, TRBJ2-1 fits better; the J call may be wrong. The CDR3 is 14 residues long. Germline-derived CDR1 and CDR2 are SEHNR and FQNEAQ (reference sequence). The CDR3 DNA reads as TGTGCCAGCAGCACGGGACAGGGGTACAATGAGCAGTTCTTC. Translated, it gives CASSTGQGYNEQFF.

This clonotype was found many times. This chain joins TRBV11-2 and TRBJ2-1; 16 bases fit TRBD2. Looked up from germline, CDR1 is SGHAT and CDR2 is FQNNGV. Trimming removed 1 base from V and 10 bases from J; junction bases left unmatched: 4. The CDR3 length is 16 residues. The CDR3, as DNA: TGTGCCAGCAGCTTAGCCGGGACTAGCGGGGGGGTGGAGCAGTTCTTC. Translation gives CASSLAGTSGGVEQFF.

The sample holds many counts of this clonotype. The CDR3 is CASSLVRDTEAFF. The CDR3 nucleotides are TGTGCCAGCAGCTTGGTCAGGGACACTGAAGCTTTCTTT. The chain uses TRBV5-8 and TRBJ1-1, with D perhaps TRBD1 (5 bases). Germline values: CDR1 SGHTS, CDR2 YDEGEE. V shed 0 bases and J shed 3 bases, with 6 bases lying between them. The CDR3 has 13 residues.

V gene TRBV7-8 combines with J gene TRBJ2-7, with 8 bases identical to TRBD1. The CDR3 loop spans 15 amino acids. The V segment lost 6 bases and the J segment 6 bases; nucleotides outside the gene matches: 13. Germline CDR1 reads SGHVS; CDR2 reads FQNEAQ. The CDR3 protein is CASSPTGVLMGEQYF. The CDR3 nucleotides are TGTGCCAGCAGTCCGACAGGGGTCCTTATGGGCGAGCAGTACTTC.

CDR3 coding DNA: TGTGCCAGCAAGGAGGGACATGAGCAGTTCTTC. This sequence encodes CASKEGHEQFF. The V and J genes are TRBV7-8 and TRBJ2-7; possible D gene TRBD2, 6 bases. The J call could be wrong; TRBJ2-1 is a better fit for the DNA end. This CDR3 comprises 11 residues. CDR1 and CDR2 (germline): SGHVS, FQNEAQ.

This clonotype was picked up one time. The chain links TRBV7-4 to TRBJ1-2; tentative D call: TRBD1 (5 bases). Trimming cost V 5 bases and J 1 base, with 20 bases left between them. The germline V gene has CDR1 SGHVT and CDR2 SQSDAQ. There are 17 residues in the CDR3. DNA for the CDR3: TGTGCCAGCAGCACGCTAGCCCAGGGCCTCGATAACTATGGCTACACCTTC. Translated: CASSTLAQGLDNYGYTF.

This clonotype was detected many times. This chain links TRBV5-1 with TRBJ2-3; 9 bases are shared with TRBD2. Germline trimming cut 4 bases from V and 1 base from J; bases unmatched to any gene: 7. The CDR3 has 16 amino acids. Germline V gives CDR1 SGHRS, CDR2 YFSETQ. CDR3 sequence reads: CASSRSRTSGTDTQYF. CDR3 DNA: TGCGCCAGCAGCCGGTCCCGGACTAGCGGCACAGATACGCAGTATTTT.

The table lists this clonotype with many counts. The chain has TRBV10-3 and TRBJ2-1; 8 positions agree with TRBD1. The J segment lost 6 bases and the V segment lost 6 bases, leaving 1 base of the junction unmatched. Germline V gene lookup returns CDR1 ENHRY and CDR2 SYGVKD. The CDR3 extends over 12 amino acids. This CDR3 is CAIRDRVNEQFF. The CDR3 region has the DNA TGTGCCATCAGGGACAGGGTCAATGAGCAGTTCTTC.

This clonotype was seen at least ten times. V usage is TRBV7-6 and J usage is TRBJ2-3; D unresolved. Germline loops: CDR1 SGHVS, CDR2 FNYEAQ. The CDR3 sequence is 12 residues long. V was shortened by 0 bases and J by 4 bases, with 2 bases between the two germline ends. CDR3 sequence (DNA): TGTGCCAGCAGCTTAGCGGCAGATACGCAGTATTTT. It translates to CASSLAADTQYF.

This clonotype has at least ten counts. This sequence joins TRBV6-2 or TRBV6-3 and TRBJ2-3; D is tentatively TRBD1 or TRBD2 (5 bases each). With 0 bases removed from V and 6 bases from J, the gap between germline ends came to 13 bases. The germline V gene has CDR1 MNHEY and CDR2 SVGEGT. This CDR3 is 15 amino acids long. The CDR3 DNA reads TGTGCCAGCAGTTACTCGACCTGGGGGTACGATACGCAGTATTTT. It codes for CASSYSTWGYDTQYF.

This clonotype was detected a few times. The chain employs TRBV7-2 and TRBJ2-3, with 12 bases lining up with TRBD2. V lost 4 bases to trimming and J lost 1 base; unmatched junction nucleotides: 9. This CDR3 is 18 amino acids long. The germline V gene has CDR1 SGHTA and CDR2 FQGNSA. The CDR3 DNA follows: TGTGCCAGCAGCTCCCAGACTAGCGGGAGATGGGGCACAGATACGCAGTATTTT. It yields the protein CASSSQTSGRWGTDTQYF.

A remark on this clonotype: The germline gene is not matched at one end of the junction; a read error may be the cause. The CDR3 DNA reads as TGCGCCAGCAGCTTGCCCAATGTCTCTTCCCGATTAGCGGAGAGCACAGATACGCAGTTCTTT. It encodes CASSLPNVSSRLAESTDTQFF. V gene TRBV5-1 combines with J gene TRBJ1-6; D is undetermined. CDR1 and CDR2 (germline): SGHRS, YFSETQ. CDR3 length: 21 amino acids.

The chain carries TRBV6-1 and TRBJ1-1; tentatively, D is TRBD1 (5 bases). CDR1 is MNHNS and CDR2 is SASEGT in the germline V gene. V gave up 5 bases and J gave up 2 bases, with 15 bases separating them. The CDR3 has 15 residues. CDR3 loop: CASSRQLGVNTEAFF. In DNA form, the CDR3 reads TGTGCCAGCAGTCGACAGTTAGGGGTAAACACTGAAGCTTTCTTT.

The J gene is TRBJ2-7, the V gene TRBV7-2; D unresolved. The CDR3 contains 14 residues. CDR1 and CDR2 (germline): SGHTA, FQGNSA. V was clipped by 1 base and J by 8 bases, with 15 bases between them. CDR3 bases: TGTGCCAGCAGCTTAGAACGCCCAGTAGGACAGCAGTACTTC. Protein: CASSLERPVGQQYF.

This clonotype was counted between two and nine times. The V and J genes are TRBV7-3 and TRBJ2-2, with 12 bases that match TRBD2. Looked up from germline, CDR1 is SGHTA and CDR2 is FQGTGA. The CDR3 runs to 18 residues. With V trimmed by 4 bases and J by 6 bases, 12 bases remained unmatched. The CDR3 loop reads CASSSPTSGSTVPGELFF. CDR3 DNA: TGTGCCAGCAGCTCCCCGACTAGCGGGAGTACAGTCCCCGGGGAGCTGTTTTTT.

This clonotype was detected many times. The chain combines TRBV28 with TRBJ2-7, with TRBD1 identical over 9 bases. J lost 4 bases, V lost 6 bases, and 4 bases had no gene match. Germline CDR1 MDHEN, CDR2 SYDVKM. The CDR3 has 13 amino acids. DNA for the CDR3: TGTGCCAGCAGAGGGACAGGGCTTTACGAGCAGTACTTC. Protein product: CASRGTGLYEQYF. Looking up the rest from reference TRBV28 and TRBJ2-7 gives the full variable domain: DVKVTQSSRYLVKRTGEKVFLECVQDMDHENMFWYRQDPGLGLRLIYFSYDVKMKEKGDIPEGYSVSREKKERFSLILESASTNQTSMYLCASRGTGLYEQYFGPGTRLTVT.

V and J are TRBV12-3 or TRBV12-4 and TRBJ2-1; the D gene is possibly TRBD2 (6 bases). The CDR3 length is 14 residues. The V and J ends lost 4 bases and 6 bases respectively, with 13 bases between them. The CDR3 here is CASSSPEGRNEQFF. The CDR3 DNA reads TGTGCCAGCAGTTCCCCGGAGGGCCGCAATGAGCAGTTCTTC.

The chain carries TRBV11-1 and TRBJ2-5; the D gene is possibly TRBD1 (5 bases). The J call may be incorrect, as the DNA end agrees better with TRBJ2-1. CDR3 length: 13 residues. Germline lookup yields CDR1 SGHAT and CDR2 FQDESV (reference sequence). CDR3 coding DNA: TGTGCCAGCAGCCATGACAGCTCCTACGAGCAGTTCTTC. It codes for CASSHDSSYEQFF.

This clonotype was seen ten or more times. The chain couples TRBV7-2 to TRBJ2-7; no firm D call. The tail of the sequence fits TRBJ1-2 better, so the J call may be wrong. CDR1 and CDR2 from the germline V gene are SGHTA and FQGNSA. The CDR3 consists of 13 residues. This CDR3 is CASSLGGNYGYTF. Written as DNA, the CDR3 is TGTGCCAGCAGCTTAGGCGGAAACTATGGCTACACCTTC.

The rearrangement joins TRBV7-9 to TRBJ2-3; D might be TRBD2 (5 bases). Trimming took 5 bases from V and 7 from J, leaving 13 bases between them. The CDR3 covers 13 residues. The germline gives CDR1 SEHNR, CDR2 FQNEAQ (reference sequence). CDR3 in amino acids: CASSPSGINTQYF. The CDR3 region has the DNA TGTGCCAGCAGCCCCTCGGGGATCAATACGCAGTATTTT. Combining the CDR3 with reference TRBV7-9 and TRBJ2-3 gives the whole variable domain DTGVSQNPRHKITKRGQNVTFRCDPISEHNRLYWYRQTLGQGPEFLTYFQNEAQLEKSRLLSDRFSAERPKGSFSTLEIQRTEQGDSAMYLCASSPSGINTQYFGPGTRLTVL.

The J gene is TRBJ2-5, the V gene TRBV7-2; D assignment may be TRBD1 or TRBD2 (5 bases each). Matching the DNA end better, TRBJ2-7 makes the J call doubtful. From germline, CDR1 is SGHTA and CDR2 FQGNSA. This CDR3 has 13 amino acids. The CDR3 here is CASSLVGAYEQYF. In nucleotides, the CDR3 is TGTGCCAGCAGCTTAGTGGGGGCCTACGAGCAGTACTTC.